This TCR beta chain was recorded in a study of blood T cell repertoires in COVID-19. In the study overall: The United States, Italy and Spain provided the acute and convalescent COVID-19 samples. Sample material is recorded as cDNA or gDNA derived from T cells, B-cell-depleted T cells, or PBMCs.

The V gene's germline CDR1 is PRHDT and CDR2 FYEKMQ (reference sequence). The V end lost 1 base, the J end lost 3 bases, and 12 bases lay between the germline ends. The CDR3 runs to 16 residues. As processed by the authors: Using reference gene primer amplification, nucleated cell counts were estimated. The protocol was immunoSEQ multiplex PCR, while the TCRdb copy is restricted to in-frame clones and leaves out a portion. The V and J calls and clone size come from that table; D and trimming were worked out from the DNA. The data show 50,000 or so clones, 75% to 90% seen once. This sequence originates from a man in his 60s with active COVID-19. Sequenced sample: peripheral blood. The rearrangement joins TRBV13 to TRBJ2-2; D possibly corresponds to TRBD2 (6 bases). The CDR3 region has the DNA TGTGCCAGCAGCTTAGAGGAGGGGCTCGACACCGGGGAGCTGTTTTTT. It codes for CASSLEEGLDTGELFF.